The TCR beta chain described here comes from a study of blood T cells in healthy people across ages. The CDR3 totals 16 residues. Per germline, CDR1 LGHNT and CDR2 FRNRAP. Each donor gave approximately 9.7 milliliters of peripheral blood. Broader study findings: Age showed a roughly linear inverse relationship with TCR beta diversity per million T cells. Naive T cell percentage showed a strong correlation with the diversity of TCR beta.

A J-beta primer mix and a sample-barcoded 5' primer were used in a second PCR of roughly 6 to 11 cycles. TCRdb re-called the 5' RACE reads with MiXCR, one entry per CDR3 protein. The repertoire includes 850,000 to 1,100,000 distinct CDR3 sequences, around two fifths of them detected once, and around 12% sits in the top ten. Notes on this clonotype: Antigen unknown. Its ends do not fully match the called genes, so a read error is possible.

The receptor was isolated from a man younger than 35 in good health. J is TRBJ2-1 and V is TRBV12-5; TRBD2 might be the D (7 bases). The specimen sequenced was blood. The CDR3 loop reads CAGGLEGGLLYNEQFF. The CDR3 DNA follows: TGTGCTGGTGGTTTGGAGGGGGGGCTTCTCTACAATGAGCAGTTCTTC.